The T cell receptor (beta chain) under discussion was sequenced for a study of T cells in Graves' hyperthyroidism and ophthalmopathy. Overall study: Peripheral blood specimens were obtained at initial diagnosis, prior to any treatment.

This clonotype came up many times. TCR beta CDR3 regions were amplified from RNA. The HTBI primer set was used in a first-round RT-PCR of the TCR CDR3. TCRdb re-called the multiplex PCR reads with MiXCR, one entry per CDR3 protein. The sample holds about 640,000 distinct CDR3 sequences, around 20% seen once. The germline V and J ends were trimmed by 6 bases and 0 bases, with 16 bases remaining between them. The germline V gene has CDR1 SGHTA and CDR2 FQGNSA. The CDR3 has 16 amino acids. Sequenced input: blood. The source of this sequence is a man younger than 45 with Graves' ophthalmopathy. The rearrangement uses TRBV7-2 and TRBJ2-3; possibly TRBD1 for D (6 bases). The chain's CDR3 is CASRGDTVTSTDTQYF. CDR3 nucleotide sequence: TGTGCCAGCAGGGGGGACACCGTCACTAGCACAGATACGCAGTATTTT. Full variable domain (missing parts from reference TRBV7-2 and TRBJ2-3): GAGVSQSPSNKVTEKGKDVELRCDPISGHTALYWYRQSLGQGLEFLIYFQGNSAPDKSGLPSDRFSAERTGGSVSTLTIQRTQQEDSAVYLCASRGDTVTSTDTQYFGPGTRLTVL.